Below, 4 T cell receptor beta chains from the same sample are listed, as sequenced in a study of T cell clusters in autoimmune cytopenias (dated by TCRdb to between 2018 and 2020). For each sample, TRB amplification used 250 to 300 ng of peripheral blood genomic DNA, equal to some 35,000 genome equivalents. Sequenced using an Illumina MiSeq. To amplify TRB rearrangements, a touch-down multiplex PCR protocol was run with the TRB-A and TRB-B primer pools combined in a single tube. The reads, reprocessed by TCRdb, yield one row per CDR3 protein sequence and no DNA. This sample's records show around 2,000 distinct CDR3 sequences. Of the sample, roughly 8.8% is held by the ten largest clones. These records were also assigned to another study, of T cell repertoires in aging, cancer and after chemotherapy.

The sequenced material came from peripheral blood. These receptors all stem from a human donor in good health.

This clonotype is labeled medium-sized based on frequency. The rearrangement joins TRBV5-6 to TRBJ1-2; the TCRdb D gene call, TRBD1, has no DNA to confirm it. Germline V gives CDR1 SGHDT, CDR2 YYEEEE. This CDR3 is 16 amino acids long. The CDR3 spells CASSYQAGQGHYGYTF. Using reference TRBV5-6 and TRBJ1-2 for the parts outside the CDR3, the full variable domain is DAGVTQSPTHLIKTRGQQVTLRCSPKSGHDTVSWYQQALGQGPQFIFQYYEEEERQRGNFPDRFSGHQFPNYSSELNVNALLLGDSALYLCASSYQAGQGHYGYTFGSGTRLTVV.

V and J are TRBV7-2 and TRBJ2-5. The CDR3 is 15 residues long. CDR1 and CDR2 (germline): SGHTA, FQGNSA. CDR3 residues: CASSLAAEPQETQYF.

J is TRBJ1-1 and V is TRBV7-9; the TCRdb D gene call, TRBD1, has no DNA to confirm it. The CDR3 consists of 16 residues. Germline assignment: CDR1 SEHNR and CDR2 FQNEAQ (reference sequence). CDR3 amino acids: CASSSQEGQGRTEAFF.

This clonotype is deemed medium-sized by its frequency. V gene TRBV6-1 combines with J gene TRBJ1-1; lacking DNA, the TRBD1 call made by TCRdb goes unchecked. Germline CDR1 and CDR2: MNHNS and SASEGT. CDR3 size: 14 residues. The CDR3 is CASTTPPRDTEAFF.